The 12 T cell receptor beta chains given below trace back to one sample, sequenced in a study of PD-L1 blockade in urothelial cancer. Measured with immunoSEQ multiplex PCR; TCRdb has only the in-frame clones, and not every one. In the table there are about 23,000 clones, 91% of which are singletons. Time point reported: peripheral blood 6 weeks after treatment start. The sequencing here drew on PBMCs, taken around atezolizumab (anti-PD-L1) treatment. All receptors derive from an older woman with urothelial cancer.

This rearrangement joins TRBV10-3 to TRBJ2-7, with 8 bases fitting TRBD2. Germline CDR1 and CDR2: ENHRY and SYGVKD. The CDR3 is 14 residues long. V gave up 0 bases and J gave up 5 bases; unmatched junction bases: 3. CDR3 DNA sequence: TGTGCCATCAGTGAGTCCCTCGGGGGGGACGAGCAGTACTTC. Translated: CAISESLGGDEQYF.

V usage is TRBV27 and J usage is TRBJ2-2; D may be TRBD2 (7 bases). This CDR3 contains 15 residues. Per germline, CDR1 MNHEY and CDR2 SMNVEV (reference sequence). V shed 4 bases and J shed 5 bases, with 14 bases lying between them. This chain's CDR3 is CASSWVGGGTGELFF. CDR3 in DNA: TGTGCCAGCAGTTGGGTGGGAGGGGGGACCGGGGAGCTGTTTTTT.

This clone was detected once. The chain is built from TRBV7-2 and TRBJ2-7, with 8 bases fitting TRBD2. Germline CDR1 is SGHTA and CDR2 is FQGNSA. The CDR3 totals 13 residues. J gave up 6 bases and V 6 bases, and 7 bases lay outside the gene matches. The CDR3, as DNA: TGTGCCAGCAGAGTCAGCGGGAGCCCCGAGCAGTACTTC. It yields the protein CASRVSGSPEQYF.

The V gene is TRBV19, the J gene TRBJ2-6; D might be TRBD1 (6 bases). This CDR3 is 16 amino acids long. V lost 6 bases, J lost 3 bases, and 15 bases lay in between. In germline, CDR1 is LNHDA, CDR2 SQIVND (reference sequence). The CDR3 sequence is CASSTSQGFGANVLTF. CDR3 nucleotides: TGTGCCAGTAGCACATCTCAGGGGTTTGGGGCCAACGTCCTGACTTTC.

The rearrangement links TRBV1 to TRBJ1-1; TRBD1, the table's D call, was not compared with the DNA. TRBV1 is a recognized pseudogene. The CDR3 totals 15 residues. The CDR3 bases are TGCACCAGCAGCCAAAACAGGGGGGCAATCACTGAAGCTTTCTTT. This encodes CTSSQNRGAITEAFF.

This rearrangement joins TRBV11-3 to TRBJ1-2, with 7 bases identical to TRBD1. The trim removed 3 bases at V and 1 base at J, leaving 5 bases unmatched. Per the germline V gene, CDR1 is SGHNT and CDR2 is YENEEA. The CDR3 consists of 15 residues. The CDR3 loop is CASSFGTEDNYGYTF. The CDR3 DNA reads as TGTGCCAGCAGCTTTGGGACAGAAGATAACTATGGCTACACCTTC.

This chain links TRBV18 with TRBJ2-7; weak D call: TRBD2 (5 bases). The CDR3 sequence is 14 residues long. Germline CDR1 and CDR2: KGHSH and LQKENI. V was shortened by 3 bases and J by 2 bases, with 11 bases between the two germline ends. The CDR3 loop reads CASSPSPGTYEQYF. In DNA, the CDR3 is TGTGCCAGCTCACCCTCCCCGGGGACCTACGAGCAGTACTTC.

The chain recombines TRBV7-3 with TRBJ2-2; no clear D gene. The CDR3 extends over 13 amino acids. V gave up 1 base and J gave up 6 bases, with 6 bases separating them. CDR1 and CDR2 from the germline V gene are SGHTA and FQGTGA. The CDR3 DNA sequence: TGTGCCAGCAGCTTAATATCCCCCGGGGAGCTGTTTTTT. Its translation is CASSLISPGELFF.

CDR3 nucleotide sequence: TGTGCCAGCAGCAGAACAGGGGGCTGGGATTCACCCCTCCACTTT. This translates into CASSRTGGWDSPLHF. The chain employs TRBV7-9 and TRBJ1-6; TRBD1 agrees at 9 bases. This CDR3 is 15 amino acids long. V lost 5 bases to trimming and J lost 8 bases; unmatched junction nucleotides: 7. CDR1 is SEHNR and CDR2 is FQNEAQ in the germline V gene (reference sequence).

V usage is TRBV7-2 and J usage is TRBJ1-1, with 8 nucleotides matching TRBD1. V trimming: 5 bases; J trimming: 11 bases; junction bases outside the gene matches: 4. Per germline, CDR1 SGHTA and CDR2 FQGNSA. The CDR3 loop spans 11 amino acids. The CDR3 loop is CASSVTGEAFF. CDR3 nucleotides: TGTGCCAGCAGCGTGACAGGGGAGGCTTTCTTT.

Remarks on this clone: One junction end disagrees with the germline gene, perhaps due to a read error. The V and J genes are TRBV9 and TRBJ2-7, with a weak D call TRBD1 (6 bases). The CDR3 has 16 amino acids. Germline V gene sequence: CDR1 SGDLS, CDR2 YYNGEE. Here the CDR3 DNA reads TGTGCCAGCAGCGTGGGGGCGACGGGCAGTTCCTCCGAGCAGTACTTC. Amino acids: CASSVGATGSSSEQYF.

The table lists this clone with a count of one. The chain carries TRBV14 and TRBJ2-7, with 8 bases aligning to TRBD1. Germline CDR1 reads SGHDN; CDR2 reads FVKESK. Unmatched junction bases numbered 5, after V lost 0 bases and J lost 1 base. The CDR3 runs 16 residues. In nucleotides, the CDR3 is TGTGCCAGCAGCCAAGACTGGGGGACAGGTTCCTACGAGCAGTACTTC. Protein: CASSQDWGTGSYEQYF.